A selection of T cell receptor beta chains follows, all from one sample in a study of control samples from healthy donors and cancer patients. The assay was immunoSEQ multiplex PCR, and TCRdb's table has in-frame clones only and misses some. Of over 100,000 clones listed, roughly 90% were seen once; the top ten hold less than 7%. Sequenced material: blood. Receptor source: a man aged 18-30 years in good health. Both conserved end residues are part of each CDR3. A D gene is named only where the DNA matches it firmly. Size is stated for part of the rows, as once, few or many counts, or as a class when the clone is expanded.

abundance | j_gene | v_gene | d_gene | CDR3aa | CDR3nt
. | TRBJ1-5 | TRBV13 | . | CASSLWGGNSNQPQHF | TGTGCCAGCAGCTTATGGGGCGGTAATAGCAATCAGCCCCAGCATTTT
. | TRBJ2-5 | TRBV5-4 | TRBD1 | CASSSGQGAYQETQYF | TGTGCCAGCAGCTCCGGACAGGGGGCTTACCAAGAGACCCAGTACTTC
. | TRBJ2-3 | TRBV3-1/TRBV3-2 | . | CASSQSITDTQYF | TGTGCCAGCAGCCAATCTATTACAGATACGCAGTATTTT
. | TRBJ1-5 | TRBV9 | . | CASSVASGGYYSNQPQHF | TGTGCCAGCAGCGTGGCCAGTGGGGGGTATTATAGCAATCAGCCCCAGCATTTT
. | TRBJ1-6 | TRBV18 | . | CASSPQGYNSPLHF | TGTGCCAGCTCACCACAGGGCTATAATTCACCCCTCCACTTT
. | TRBJ1-1 | TRBV7-9 | . | CASSNDWEGTEAFF | TGTGCCAGCAGCAACGATTGGGAGGGCACTGAAGCTTTCTTT
. | TRBJ2-5 | TRBV9 | . | CASSGGSGNQYF | TGTGCCAGCAGCGGAGGATCAGGGAACCAGTACTTC
. | TRBJ1-1 | TRBV7-7 | TRBD1 | CASNPLGGMGTENTEAFF | TGTGCCAGCAACCCGCTTGGGGGTATGGGGACAGAGAACACTGAAGCTTTCTTT
. | TRBJ1-3 | TRBV5-1 | TRBD1 | CASSPGTVLSGNTIYF | TGCGCCAGCAGTCCCGGGACAGTGCTCTCTGGAAACACCATATATTTT
. | TRBJ1-1 | TRBV27 | . | CASSFDGRAFF | TGTGCCAGCAGTTTTGATGGTAGAGCTTTCTTT
. | TRBJ1-1 | TRBV9 | . | CASSDGGRATEAFF | TGTGCCAGCAGCGACGGGGGGCGGGCCACTGAAGCTTTCTTT
. | TRBJ2-7 | TRBV5-1 | . | CASSLDGPYEQYF | TGCGCCAGCAGCTTAGATGGCCCCTACGAGCAGTACTTC
. | TRBJ1-3 | TRBV6-1 | . | CASSEVEVRSGNTIYF | TGTGCCAGCAGTGAAGTGGAGGTCCGCTCTGGAAACACCATATATTTT
. | TRBJ2-1 | TRBV2 | . | CASRRQGDEQFF | TGTGCCAGCAGGAGGCAAGGGGATGAGCAGTTCTTC
. | TRBJ1-2 | TRBV7-9 | . | CASSPGSPYGYTF | TGTGCCAGCAGCCCTGGATCTCCGTATGGCTACACCTTC
. | TRBJ1-1 | TRBV3-1/TRBV3-2 | . | CASSQDVEWGAFF | TGTGCCAGCAGCCAAGATGTGGAGTGGGGAGCTTTCTTT
. | TRBJ2-7 | TRBV15 | . | CATSRDSSDYEQYF | TGTGCCACCAGCAGAGACAGCTCGGACTACGAGCAGTACTTC
. | TRBJ1-5 | TRBV9 | . | CASSVGADNSNQPQHF | TGTGCCAGCAGCGTAGGGGCAGACAATAGCAATCAGCCCCAGCATTTT
. | TRBJ2-2 | TRBV19 | . | CASSMSTLNTGELFF | TGTGCCAGTAGTATGAGTACATTGAACACCGGGGAGCTGTTTTTT
. | TRBJ1-4 | TRBV2 | . | CASSVEGFDEKLFF | TGTGCCAGCAGTGTAGAGGGATTTGATGAAAAACTGTTTTTT
. | TRBJ2-7 | TRBV9 | . | CASSAMDSAYEQYF | TGTGCCAGCAGCGCCATGGACAGCGCCTACGAGCAGTACTTC
. | TRBJ1-5 | TRBV4-1 | . | CASSQVPGSNQPQHF | TGCGCCAGCAGCCAAGTCCCGGGGAGCAATCAGCCCCAGCATTTT
. | TRBJ2-7 | TRBV5-1 | . | CASSLTDEQYF | TGCGCCAGCAGCTTGACGGACGAGCAGTACTTC
. | TRBJ2-3 | TRBV6-1 | TRBD2 | CASSEAIAGGTDTQYF | TGTGCCAGCAGTGAAGCAATAGCGGGGGGCACAGATACGCAGTATTTT
. | TRBJ2-5 | TRBV9 | . | CASSVDASLQETQYF | TGTGCCAGCAGCGTAGACGCCAGCCTCCAAGAGACCCAGTACTTC
. | TRBJ2-3 | TRBV2 | . | CASSDARGGSTDTQYF | TGTGCCAGCAGTGACGCCCGCGGGGGCAGCACAGATACGCAGTATTTT
. | TRBJ2-5 | TRBV6-6 | . | CASSYSGTVVGETQYF | TGTGCCAGCAGTTACTCCGGGACCGTAGTCGGGGAGACCCAGTACTTC
. | TRBJ2-1 | TRBV7-3 | . | CASSPPNYNEQFF | TGTGCCAGCAGCCCCCCAAATTACAATGAGCAGTTCTTC
. | TRBJ1-2 | TRBV20-1 | TRBD1 | CSASGRGSYGYTF | TGCAGTGCTAGTGGCAGGGGGAGCTATGGCTACACCTTC
. | TRBJ2-4 | TRBV27 | . | CASRLRGDQNIQYF | TGTGCCAGCAGGTTGCGCGGGGACCAAAACATTCAGTACTTC
. | TRBJ2-5 | TRBV11-3 | TRBD2 | CASSSSRSGGDAQETQYF | TGTGCCAGCAGCTCATCGAGGAGCGGGGGAGACGCTCAAGAGACCCAGTACTTC
. | TRBJ1-1 | TRBV6-2/TRBV6-3 | . | CASSSTVNTEAFF | TGTGCCAGCAGTTCAACAGTGAACACTGAAGCTTTCTTT
. | TRBJ1-2 | TRBV5-6 | . | CASSPPGGPHYGYTF | TGTGCCAGCAGCCCGCCTGGGGGGCCCCACTATGGCTACACCTTC
. | TRBJ2-7 | TRBV19 | TRBD2 | CASSKSGGPSYEQYF | TGTGCCAGTAGCAAGAGCGGGGGGCCCTCCTACGAGCAGTACTTC
once | TRBJ1-3 | TRBV10-3 | . | CAISGQLISGNTIYF | TGTGCCATCAGTGGACAGTTAATCTCTGGAAACACCATATATTTT